The 11 T cell receptor beta chains listed next were all sequenced from one sample in a study of post-analysis software for immune sequencing data. Study results and caveats: Included in a set of about five TRBV segments more frequent in patients than controls were TRBV5-6, TRBV5-1 and TRBV20-1.

No antigen is known for these receptors. Prepared libraries of TCR beta cDNA carried unique molecular identifiers. One entry per CDR3 protein results from TCRdb running MiXCR on the PCR reads. Of roughly 670,000 distinct CDR3 sequences in the sample, over 45% are singletons; the top ten hold about 11%. Material: blood. The receptors were gathered from a girl aged 2 to 10 with multiple sclerosis.

The chain couples TRBV29-1 to TRBJ1-6; tentative D call: TRBD1 (5 bases). The CDR3 runs 15 residues. The germline gives CDR1 SQVTM, CDR2 ANQGSEA. V lost 5 bases to trimming and J lost 9 bases, with 20 bases between them. The DNA for the CDR3 is TGCAGCGTTCCTAAAATGGGCCAGGGCGGTTCACCCCTCCACTTT. Translating gives CSVPKMGQGGSPLHF.

With regard to this clonotype: One end of the junction varies from germline; a read error may be responsible. The gene calls are TRBV12-3 or TRBV12-4 and TRBJ2-7; possible D gene TRBD2, 5 bases. The end of the DNA aligns better with TRBJ2-5, so the J call may be wrong. The CDR3 runs 16 residues. The chain's CDR3 is CATSLALDGPVETQYF. CDR3 coding DNA: TGTGCCACCAGTTTAGCGTTAGACGGACCGGTTGAGACCCAGTACTTC.

The rearrangement uses TRBV5-1 and TRBJ1-1; no clear D. The CDR3 loop spans 13 amino acids. CDR1 and CDR2 (germline): SGHRS, YFSETQ. The ends were cut back, 5 bases at V and 0 bases at J, with 8 bases in the middle. The CDR3 region has the DNA TGCGCCAGCAGGTACAGAGTGAACACTGAAGCTTTCTTT. Encoded protein: CASRYRVNTEAFF. The complete variable domain, with remaining parts taken from reference TRBV5-1 and TRBJ1-1, reads KAGVTQTPRYLIKTRGQQVTLSCSPISGHRSVSWYQQTPGQGLQFLFEYFSETQRNKGNFPGRFSGRQFSNSRSEMNVSTLELGDSALYLCASRYRVNTEAFFGQGTRLTVV.

This chain uses TRBV20-1 with TRBJ1-1; D uncertain. This CDR3 contains 14 residues. In germline, CDR1 is DFQATT, CDR2 SNEGSKA (reference sequence). V lost 0 bases to trimming and J lost 2 bases, with 10 bases between them. The CDR3 region has the DNA TGCAGTGCTAGAGATCCCAGGACCAACACTGAAGCTTTCTTT. Translated, it gives CSARDPRTNTEAFF.

V gene TRBV10-3 combines with J gene TRBJ1-1; 8 bases are shared with TRBD1. There are 12 residues in the CDR3. Germline CDR1 is ENHRY and CDR2 is SYGVKD. V lost 5 bases and J lost 4; bases outside the gene matches: 0. Here the CDR3 DNA reads TGTGCCATCAGTACAGGGGGCACTGAAGCTTTCTTT. Amino acid sequence: CAISTGGTEAFF.

V gene TRBV9 combines with J gene TRBJ2-5; D is uncertain. Germline V gene lookup returns CDR1 SGDLS and CDR2 YYNGEE. Trimming took 1 base from V and 1 from J, leaving 8 bases between them. The CDR3 runs to 14 residues. The CDR3 spells CASSVQLGQETQYF. CDR3 in DNA: TGTGCCAGCAGCGTACAACTCGGCCAAGAGACCCAGTACTTC.

A few counts support this clonotype. The chain couples TRBV6-6 to TRBJ2-1, with 9 bases identical to TRBD2. Germline assignment: CDR1 MNHNY and CDR2 SVGAGI (reference sequence). The CDR3 extends over 14 amino acids. The ends lost 10 bases at V and 3 bases at J; junction bases unmatched: 7. The CDR3 region is CATVSSGIYNEQFF. CDR3 bases: TGTGCCACCGTGTCTAGCGGGATCTACAATGAGCAGTTCTTC.

This clonotype has a handful of counts. V gene TRBV5-1 combines with J gene TRBJ1-1; TRBD1 agrees at 7 bases. Per germline, CDR1 SGHRS and CDR2 YFSETQ. This CDR3 spans 20 amino acids. Trimming cost V 2 bases and J 0 bases; bases outside gene matches: 19. In DNA, the CDR3 is TGCGCCAGCAGCTTCCCGGGGGCAGGGGGAGACACACTACTGAACACTGAAGCTTTCTTT. This translates into CASSFPGAGGDTLLNTEAFF.

A few counts support this clonotype. The rearrangement uses TRBV6-6 and TRBJ2-3; 8 nucleotides agree with TRBD2. Per the germline V gene, CDR1 is MNHNY and CDR2 is SVGAGI (reference sequence). The CDR3 covers 14 residues. J gave up 1 base and V 6 bases, and 3 bases lay outside the gene matches. The CDR3 loop is CASSSGSGTDTQYF. Written as DNA, the CDR3 is TGTGCCAGCAGCAGCGGGAGCGGCACAGATACGCAGTATTTT.

Concerning this clonotype: At one of its ends the junction is not consistent with the germline gene, which may arise from a read error. V and J are TRBV20-1 and TRBJ1-2; D gene ambiguous. Germline CDR1 reads DFQATT; CDR2 reads SNEGSKA (reference sequence). This CDR3 comprises 14 residues. This chain's CDR3 is CSARQRRANYGYTF. CDR3 sequence (DNA): TGCAGTGCTAGACAACGGAGAGCTAACTACGGCTACACCTTC.

This clonotype was counted only a few times. This rearrangement joins TRBV6-2 or TRBV6-3 to TRBJ2-6, with D possibly being TRBD2 (5 bases). Germline CDR1 reads MNHEY; CDR2 reads SVGEGT. The CDR3 totals 15 residues. With 1 base removed from V and 2 bases from J, the gap between germline ends came to 6 bases. The CDR3 sequence is CASSYYGAGANVLTF. The CDR3 DNA reads as TGTGCCAGCAGTTACTACGGGGCTGGGGCCAACGTCCTGACTTTC.